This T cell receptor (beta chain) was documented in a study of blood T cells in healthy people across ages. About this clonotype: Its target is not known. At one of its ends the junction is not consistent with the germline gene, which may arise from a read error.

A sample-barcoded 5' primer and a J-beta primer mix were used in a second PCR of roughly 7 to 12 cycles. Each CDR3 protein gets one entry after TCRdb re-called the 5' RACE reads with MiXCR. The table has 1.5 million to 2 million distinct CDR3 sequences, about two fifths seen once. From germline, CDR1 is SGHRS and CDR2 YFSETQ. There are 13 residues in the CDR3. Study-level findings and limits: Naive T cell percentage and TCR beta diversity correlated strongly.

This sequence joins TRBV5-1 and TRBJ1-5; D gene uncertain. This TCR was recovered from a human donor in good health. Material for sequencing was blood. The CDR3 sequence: CASSLDRDQLQHF. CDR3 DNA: TGCGCCAGCAGCTTGGATAGGGATCAGCTCCAGCATTTT.